Listed below are T cell receptor beta chains from one sample, sequenced in a study of shared clonotypes between healthy human individuals. The method was immunoSEQ multiplex PCR; TCRdb's version includes in-frame clones alone and lacks a portion of them. The data show some 580,000 clones, around 97% seen once. Sequencing used naive CD4+ T cells sorted from blood. These receptors were obtained from a young woman in good health. The CDR3 runs from the conserved cysteine through the conserved F or W. The D gene is left open where the match is weak. Some rows have no size entry. The others give once, few or many, or a class for an expanded clone.

>-|-|TRBV10-1|TRBJ2-2
CASSDPGRHNTGELFF
TGCGCCAGCAGTGATCCTGGGCGGCATAACACCGGGGAGCTGTTTTTT
>-|-|TRBV11-2|TRBJ2-3
CASSFTAHTDTQYF
TGTGCCAGCAGCTTTACAGCTCACACAGATACGCAGTATTTT
>-|few|TRBV28|TRBJ1-5
CASSRTGRGLNQPQHF
TGTGCCAGCAGTCGTACAGGCCGGGGGCTCAATCAGCCCCAGCATTTT
>TRBD1|-|TRBV7-3|TRBJ2-7
CASSLMTGGQYEQYF
TGTGCCAGCAGCCTCATGACAGGGGGACAATACGAGCAGTACTTC
>-|-|TRBV4-1|TRBJ2-7
CASSQVLRRPTYEQYF
TGCGCCAGCAGCCAAGTTTTGCGGAGGCCAACCTACGAGCAGTACTTC
>TRBD2|-|TRBV19|TRBJ2-2
CASTPTSGANTGELFF
TGTGCCAGTACCCCTACTAGCGGAGCGAACACCGGGGAGCTGTTTTTT
>TRBD2|-|TRBV7-8|TRBJ2-3
CASRKGLAGLNPQYF
TGTGCCAGCAGGAAAGGACTAGCGGGATTGAATCCGCAGTATTTT
>TRBD2|-|TRBV18|TRBJ2-5
CASSPRDGRTQETQYF
TGTGCCAGCTCACCCCGGGACGGGAGGACTCAAGAGACCCAGTACTTC
>-|-|TRBV19|TRBJ2-7
CASSTWDYEQYF
TGTGCCAGTAGTACCTGGGACTACGAGCAGTACTTC
>-|-|TRBV29-1|TRBJ2-5
CSVAGVETQYF
TGCAGCGTCGCAGGGGTAGAGACCCAGTACTTC
>-|-|TRBV19|TRBJ2-7
CASSTGQADFYEQYF
TGTGCCAGTAGTACGGGGCAAGCGGATTTCTACGAGCAGTACTTC
>TRBD1|-|TRBV23-1|TRBJ2-2
CASSSGQVPGELFF
TGCGCCAGCAGTTCCGGACAGGTCCCCGGGGAGCTGTTTTTT
>-|-|TRBV4-1|TRBJ1-2
CASSQDRSGFNYGYTF
TGCGCCAGCAGCCAAGATCGGTCAGGGTTTAACTATGGCTACACCTTC
>TRBD2|-|TRBV28|TRBJ2-1
CASIDAGTSGTYSNEQFF
TGTGCCAGCATCGACGCGGGCACTAGCGGGACTTACAGCAATGAGCAGTTCTTC
>-|-|TRBV5-5|TRBJ2-7
CASSLGLTNSYEQYF
TGTGCCAGCAGCTTAGGACTCACAAACTCCTACGAGCAGTACTTC
>TRBD1|-|TRBV7-7|TRBJ2-1
CASSVSRDRENEQFF
TGTGCCAGCAGCGTATCCCGGGACAGGGAAAATGAGCAGTTCTTC
>-|-|TRBV29-1|TRBJ2-7
CSGRDGPSYEQYF
TGCAGCGGAAGGGACGGTCCCTCCTACGAGCAGTACTTC
>TRBD1|once|TRBV6-1|TRBJ2-2
CASRRQGAPGGELFF
TGTGCCAGCAGAAGACAGGGGGCGCCTGGCGGGGAGCTGTTTTTT
>-|-|TRBV21-1|TRBJ1-3
CARIQTGRSGNTIYF
TGTGCCAGAATTCAAACAGGGAGGTCTGGAAACACCATATATTTT
>TRBD2|-|TRBV27|TRBJ2-3
CASSATSGRVGTDTQYF
TGTGCCAGCAGTGCCACTAGCGGGAGGGTCGGTACAGATACGCAGTATTTT